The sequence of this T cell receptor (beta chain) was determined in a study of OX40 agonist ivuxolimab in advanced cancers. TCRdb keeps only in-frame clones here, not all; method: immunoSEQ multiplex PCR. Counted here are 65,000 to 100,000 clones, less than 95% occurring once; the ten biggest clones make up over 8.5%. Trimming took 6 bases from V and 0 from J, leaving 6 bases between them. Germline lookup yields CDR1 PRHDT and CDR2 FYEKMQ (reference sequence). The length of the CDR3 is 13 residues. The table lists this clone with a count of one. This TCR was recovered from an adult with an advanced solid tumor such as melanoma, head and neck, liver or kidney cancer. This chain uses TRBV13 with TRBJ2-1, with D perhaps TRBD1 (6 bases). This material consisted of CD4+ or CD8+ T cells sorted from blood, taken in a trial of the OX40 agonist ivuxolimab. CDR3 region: CASRDSSYNEQFF. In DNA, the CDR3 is TGTGCCAGCAGGGACAGCTCCTACAATGAGCAGTTCTTC.